These T cell receptor beta chains were read from a single sample in a study of blood T cell repertoires in COVID-19. Libraries were prepared by immunoSEQ multiplex PCR; TCRdb keeps only in-frame clonotypes and omits some of them. The repertoire holds fewer than 250,000 clones, with around 90% as singletons. The sample consisted of peripheral blood. The receptors derive from a man in his 70s with acute or convalescent COVID-19. CDR3s include the opening cysteine and the closing phenylalanine or tryptophan. The D gene is left open where the match is weak. Size values are once, few and many counts, or a class for expanded clones, and some rows have none.

D: -; V: TRBV5-8; length: 12; J: TRBJ1-4; size: -; CDR3: CASSLLREKLFF; DNA: TGTGCCAGCAGCTTACTGAGGGAAAAACTGTTTTTT
D: TRBD1; V: TRBV11-2; length: 14; J: TRBJ1-6; size: -; CDR3: CASSFRQGSSPLHF; DNA: TGTGCCAGCAGCTTTAGACAGGGATCTTCACCCCTCCACTTT
D: -; V: TRBV7-2; length: 15; J: TRBJ2-4; size: once; CDR3: CASSLNAGAKNIQYF; DNA: TGTGCCAGCAGCTTAAATGCGGGAGCCAAAAACATTCAGTACTTC
D: -; V: TRBV7-8; length: 14; J: TRBJ2-1; size: -; CDR3: CASSFEFGYNEQFF; DNA: TGTGCCAGCAGCTTTGAGTTCGGGTACAATGAGCAGTTCTTC
D: TRBD1; V: TRBV5-1; length: 15; J: TRBJ2-3; size: -; CDR3: CASRRQGAGADTQYF; DNA: TGCGCCAGCAGGCGACAGGGGGCTGGGGCAGATACGCAGTATTTT
D: TRBD2; V: TRBV9; length: 17; J: TRBJ2-3; size: -; CDR3: CASSGRPGLAGRDTQYF; DNA: TGTGCCAGCAGCGGCCGGCCGGGACTAGCGGGAAGGGATACGCAGTATTTT
D: TRBD2; V: TRBV6-6; length: 14; J: TRBJ2-1; size: -; CDR3: CASTSSGRNNEQFF; DNA: TGTGCCAGCACGAGTAGCGGGAGAAACAATGAGCAGTTCTTC
D: -; V: TRBV10-3; length: 14; J: TRBJ2-3; size: once; CDR3: CAIREAASTDTQYF; DNA: TGTGCCATCAGAGAAGCGGCTAGCACAGATACGCAGTATTTT
D: -; V: TRBV5-1; length: 16; J: TRBJ1-1; size: -; CDR3: CASSLAPGHANTEAFF; DNA: TGCGCCAGCAGCTTGGCCCCGGGACACGCGAACACTGAAGCTTTCTTT
D: TRBD1; V: TRBV18; length: 15; J: TRBJ1-1; size: -; CDR3: CASSPTGQGVTEAFF; DNA: TGTGCCAGCTCACCAACGGGACAGGGGGTCACTGAAGCTTTCTTT
D: TRBD2; V: TRBV9; length: 14; J: TRBJ2-2; size: -; CDR3: CASRRTSVTGELFF; DNA: TGTGCCAGCAGAAGGACTAGCGTAACCGGGGAGCTGTTTTTT
D: TRBD2; V: TRBV3-1/TRBV3-2; length: 15; J: TRBJ2-3; size: -; CDR3: CASSQSGAGEDTQYF; DNA: TGTGCCAGCAGCCAATCGGGAGCGGGAGAAGATACGCAGTATTTT
D: TRBD1; V: TRBV18; length: 14; J: TRBJ1-2; size: -; CDR3: CASSPRQGAQGYTF; DNA: TGTGCCAGCTCGCCCCGACAGGGGGCGCAAGGCTACACCTTC
D: -; V: TRBV11-2; length: 14; J: TRBJ1-2; size: -; CDR3: CASSLDGQPYGYTF; DNA: TGTGCCAGCAGCTTAGATGGACAGCCCTATGGCTACACCTTC
D: -; V: TRBV15; length: 13; J: TRBJ2-7; size: -; CDR3: CATSRDGRGEQYF; DNA: TGTGCCACCAGCAGGGACGGTCGGGGAGAGCAGTACTTC
D: -; V: TRBV14; length: 18; J: TRBJ1-3; size: few; CDR3: CASSQDYLLVGAGNTIYF; DNA: TGTGCCAGCAGCCAAGATTATCTTCTTGTCGGGGCTGGAAACACCATATATTTT